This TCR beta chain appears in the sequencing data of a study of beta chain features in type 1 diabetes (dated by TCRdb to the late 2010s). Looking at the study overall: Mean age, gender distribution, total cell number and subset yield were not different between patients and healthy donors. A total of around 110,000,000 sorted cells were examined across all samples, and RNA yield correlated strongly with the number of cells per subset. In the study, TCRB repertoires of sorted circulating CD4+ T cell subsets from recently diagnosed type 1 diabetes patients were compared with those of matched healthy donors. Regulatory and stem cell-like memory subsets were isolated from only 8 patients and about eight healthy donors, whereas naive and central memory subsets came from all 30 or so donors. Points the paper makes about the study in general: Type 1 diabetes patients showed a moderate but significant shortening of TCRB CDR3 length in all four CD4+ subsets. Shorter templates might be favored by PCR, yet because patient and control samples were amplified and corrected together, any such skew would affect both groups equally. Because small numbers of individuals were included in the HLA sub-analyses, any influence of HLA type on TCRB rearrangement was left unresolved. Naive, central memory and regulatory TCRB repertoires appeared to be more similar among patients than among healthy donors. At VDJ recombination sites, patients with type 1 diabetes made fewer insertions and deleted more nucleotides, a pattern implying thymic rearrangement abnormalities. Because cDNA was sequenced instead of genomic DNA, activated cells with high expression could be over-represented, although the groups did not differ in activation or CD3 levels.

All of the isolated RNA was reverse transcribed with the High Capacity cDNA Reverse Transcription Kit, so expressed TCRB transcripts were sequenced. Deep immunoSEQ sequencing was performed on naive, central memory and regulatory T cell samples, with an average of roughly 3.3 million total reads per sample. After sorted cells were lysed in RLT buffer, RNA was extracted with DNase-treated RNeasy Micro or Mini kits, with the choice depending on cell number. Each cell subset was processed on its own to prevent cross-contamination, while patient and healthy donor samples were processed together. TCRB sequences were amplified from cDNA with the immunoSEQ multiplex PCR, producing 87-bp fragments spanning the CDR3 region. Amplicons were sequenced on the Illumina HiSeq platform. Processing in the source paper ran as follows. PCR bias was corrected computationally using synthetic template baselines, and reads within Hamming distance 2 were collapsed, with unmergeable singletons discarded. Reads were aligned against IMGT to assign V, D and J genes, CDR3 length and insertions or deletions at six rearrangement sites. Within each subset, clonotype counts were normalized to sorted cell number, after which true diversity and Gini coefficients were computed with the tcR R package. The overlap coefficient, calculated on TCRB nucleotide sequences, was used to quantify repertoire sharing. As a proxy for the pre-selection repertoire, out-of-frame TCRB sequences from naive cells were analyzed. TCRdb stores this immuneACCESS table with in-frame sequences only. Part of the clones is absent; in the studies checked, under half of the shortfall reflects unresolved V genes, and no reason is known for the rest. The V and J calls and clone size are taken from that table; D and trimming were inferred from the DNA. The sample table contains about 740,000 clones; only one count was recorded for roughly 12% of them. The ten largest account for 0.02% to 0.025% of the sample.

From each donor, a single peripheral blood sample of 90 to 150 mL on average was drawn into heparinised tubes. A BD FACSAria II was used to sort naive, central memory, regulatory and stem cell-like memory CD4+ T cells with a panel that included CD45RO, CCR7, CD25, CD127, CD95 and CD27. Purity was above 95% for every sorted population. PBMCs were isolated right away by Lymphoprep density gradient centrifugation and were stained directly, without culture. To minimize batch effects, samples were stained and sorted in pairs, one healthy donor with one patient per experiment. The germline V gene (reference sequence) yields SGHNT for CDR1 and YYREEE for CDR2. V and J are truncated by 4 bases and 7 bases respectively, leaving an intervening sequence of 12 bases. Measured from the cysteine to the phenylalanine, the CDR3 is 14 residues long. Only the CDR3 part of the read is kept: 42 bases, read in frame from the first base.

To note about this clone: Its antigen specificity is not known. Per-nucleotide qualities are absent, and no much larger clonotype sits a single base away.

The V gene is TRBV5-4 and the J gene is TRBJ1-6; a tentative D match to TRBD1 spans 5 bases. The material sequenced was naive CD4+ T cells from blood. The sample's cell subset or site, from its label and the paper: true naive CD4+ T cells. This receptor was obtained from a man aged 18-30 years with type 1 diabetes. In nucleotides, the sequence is TGTGCCAGCAGCCCGGGACGGGGGAATTCACCCCTCCACTTT. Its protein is CASSPGRGNSPLHF.